This T cell receptor beta chain was recorded in a study of human T cells and chemical hapten exposure. On the study more broadly: Patients' scalps got diphenylcyclopropenone weekly throughout the roughly 23-week study. Small differences in pooled library volume mainly drove the variation in TCR yields per sample.

TCRdb called the RACE reads again in MiXCR, with one record for every CDR3 protein. Among roughly 62,000 distinct CDR3 sequences, around 12% were seen once, and the ten largest hold roughly 2.3%. The table lists this clonotype with many counts. The CDR3 contains 19 residues. Germline V gene data show CDR1 as SGHAT and CDR2 as FQNNGV. V gave up 4 bases and J gave up 3 bases; unmatched junction bases: 16. Stated time point: patch test 3, about 24 weeks after DPC sensitization. Specified treatment: therapeutic diphenylcyclopropenone sensitization with weekly scalp DPC. Every donor had alopecia and was 18 to 70 years old; all were suitable for DPC.

The sequence derives from a man younger than 45 with alopecia areata. Some clones in this sample may be carry-over from other donors' samples. This specimen was whole blood, taken in connection with sensitization to the hapten diphenylcyclopropenone (DPC). The chain has TRBV11-2 and TRBJ2-7, with 12 bases that match TRBD2. This chain's CDR3 is CASSSRPRTSGITVYEQYF. In nucleotides, the CDR3 is TGTGCCAGCAGCTCCCGTCCCCGGACTAGCGGGATCACGGTCTACGAGCAGTACTTC.